Listed below are T cell receptor beta chains from one sample, sequenced in a study of blood T cell repertoires in COVID-19. Data came from immunoSEQ multiplex PCR; TCRdb stores just in-frame clones and leaves some out. The sample includes 350,000 to 450,000 clones, over 75% seen only once; the top ten take 2% to 2.5%. Sequencing was performed on peripheral blood. The source is a woman in her fifties or sixties with COVID-19, enrolled during active disease. CDR3s include the opening cysteine and the closing phenylalanine or tryptophan. Each record gives: D gene, V gene, clone size, J gene, CDR3 length, CDR3 protein, CDR3 DNA. A D gene is named only where the DNA matches it firmly. A clone size is listed for some rows: how often the clone was seen (once, few, many), or a class if it is expanded.

d_call: TRBD1
v_call: TRBV29-1
clone_size: -
j_call: TRBJ1-2
cdr3_length: 11
cdr3_aa: CSANTGDGYTF
cdr3_nt: TGCAGCGCTAACACAGGGGACGGCTACACCTTC

d_call: -
v_call: TRBV6-1
clone_size: -
j_call: TRBJ1-2
cdr3_length: 12
cdr3_aa: CASSEAGWGYTF
cdr3_nt: TGTGCCAGCAGTGAAGCGGGCTGGGGCTACACCTTC

d_call: -
v_call: TRBV3-1/TRBV3-2
clone_size: -
j_call: TRBJ1-6
cdr3_length: 17
cdr3_aa: CASSQDYGGSYNSPLHF
cdr3_nt: TGTGCCAGCAGCCAAGATTATGGGGGGTCCTATAATTCACCCCTCCACTTT

d_call: TRBD1
v_call: TRBV29-1
clone_size: -
j_call: TRBJ2-7
cdr3_length: 13
cdr3_aa: CSVVGDRGDEQYF
cdr3_nt: TGCAGCGTTGTCGGGGACAGGGGCGACGAGCAGTACTTC

d_call: -
v_call: TRBV3-1/TRBV3-2
clone_size: -
j_call: TRBJ1-2
cdr3_length: 13
cdr3_aa: CASSQAVGAGYTF
cdr3_nt: TGTGCCAGCAGCCAAGCGGTCGGAGCTGGCTACACCTTC

d_call: -
v_call: TRBV5-4
clone_size: -
j_call: TRBJ2-5
cdr3_length: 13
cdr3_aa: CASNLRDQETQYF
cdr3_nt: TGTGCCAGTAACCTCCGGGACCAAGAGACCCAGTACTTC

d_call: -
v_call: TRBV28
clone_size: -
j_call: TRBJ1-2
cdr3_length: 14
cdr3_aa: CASSLRPGAYGYTF
cdr3_nt: TGTGCCAGCAGTTTAAGGCCAGGGGCCTATGGCTACACCTTC

d_call: -
v_call: TRBV9
clone_size: -
j_call: TRBJ2-2
cdr3_length: 15
cdr3_aa: CASSAPAGSTGELFF
cdr3_nt: TGTGCCAGCAGCGCCCCAGCAGGCAGCACCGGGGAGCTGTTTTTT

d_call: -
v_call: TRBV7-9
clone_size: -
j_call: TRBJ2-5
cdr3_length: 12
cdr3_aa: CASSLDVANQYF
cdr3_nt: TGTGCCAGCAGCTTGGACGTAGCGAACCAGTACTTC

d_call: -
v_call: TRBV6-5
clone_size: -
j_call: TRBJ1-5
cdr3_length: 15
cdr3_aa: CASSYGGDSNQPQHF
cdr3_nt: TGTGCCAGCAGTTATGGAGGAGATAGCAATCAGCCCCAGCATTTT

d_call: TRBD1
v_call: TRBV19
clone_size: -
j_call: TRBJ2-5
cdr3_length: 16
cdr3_aa: CASSMGQGVRGETQYF
cdr3_nt: TGTGCCAGTAGTATGGGACAGGGGGTGCGTGGGGAGACCCAGTACTTC

d_call: TRBD2
v_call: TRBV29-1
clone_size: -
j_call: TRBJ2-3
cdr3_length: 15
cdr3_aa: CSVRGSGGSTDTQYF
cdr3_nt: TGCAGCGTCCGGGGTAGCGGGGGAAGCACAGATACGCAGTATTTT

d_call: TRBD2
v_call: TRBV7-6
clone_size: -
j_call: TRBJ2-1
cdr3_length: 15
cdr3_aa: CASSSTSGGDGEQFF
cdr3_nt: TGTGCCAGCAGCTCCACTAGCGGGGGGGACGGTGAGCAGTTCTTC

d_call: -
v_call: TRBV28
clone_size: few
j_call: TRBJ1-2
cdr3_length: 19
cdr3_aa: CASSPPSPGGQSSIYGYTF
cdr3_nt: TGTGCCAGCAGTCCACCCTCTCCTGGCGGACAGTCTTCCATCTATGGCTACACCTTC

d_call: TRBD1
v_call: TRBV11-1
clone_size: -
j_call: TRBJ1-1
cdr3_length: 15
cdr3_aa: CASRSPGQVNTEAFF
cdr3_nt: TGTGCCAGCAGGTCCCCGGGACAGGTGAACACTGAAGCTTTCTTT

d_call: TRBD2
v_call: TRBV7-3
clone_size: -
j_call: TRBJ2-5
cdr3_length: 15
cdr3_aa: CASSLFAGGQETQYF
cdr3_nt: TGTGCCAGCAGCTTATTTGCGGGGGGACAAGAGACCCAGTACTTC